The 20 T cell receptor beta chains listed next were all sequenced from one sample in a study of blood T cell repertoires in COVID-19. The assay was immunoSEQ multiplex PCR, and TCRdb's table has in-frame clones only and misses some. The sample carries 200,000 to 250,000 clones, roughly 84% recorded once. Input material: peripheral blood. All receptors derive from a woman in her 30s who had recovered from COVID-19.

V usage is TRBV5-1 and J usage is TRBJ2-1; 8 positions agree with TRBD2. Trimming cost V 4 bases and J 4 bases; bases outside gene matches: 7. CDR3 size: 15 residues. CDR1 and CDR2 from the germline V gene are SGHRS and YFSETQ. CDR3 DNA sequence: TGCGCCAGCAGCGCAGGACTAGCCCAATACAATGAGCAGTTCTTC. Protein: CASSAGLAQYNEQFF.

The chain is built from TRBV27 and TRBJ2-7; 11 nucleotides line up with TRBD1. V trimming: 3 bases; J trimming: 2 bases; junction bases outside the gene matches: 6. Germline loops: CDR1 MNHEY, CDR2 SMNVEV (reference sequence). This CDR3 has 16 amino acids. This chain's CDR3 is CASSLTPGQGAYEQYF. The CDR3, as DNA: TGTGCCAGCAGTTTGACGCCGGGACAGGGGGCCTACGAGCAGTACTTC.

This clone is a singleton in its sample. This rearrangement joins TRBV9 to TRBJ1-6; D is perhaps TRBD1 (6 bases). V gave up 0 bases and J gave up 7 bases, with 23 bases separating them. The CDR3 extends over 19 amino acids. Germline V gene data show CDR1 as SGDLS and CDR2 as YYNGEE. The CDR3 protein is CASSVEVRPRGADNSPLHF. The CDR3, as DNA: TGTGCCAGCAGCGTAGAAGTTAGACCCAGGGGAGCCGACAATTCACCCCTCCACTTT.

The rearrangement uses TRBV28 and TRBJ1-5, with D uncertain. V gave up 6 bases and J gave up 7 bases, with 13 bases separating them. The CDR3 covers 13 residues. The V gene's germline CDR1 is MDHEN and CDR2 SYDVKM. CDR3 DNA: TGTGCCAGCAGCTCAGGTGTTCTACAGCCCCAGCATTTT. This gives the protein CASSSGVLQPQHF.

The CDR3 spells CASSLGRWERGTEAFF. Written as DNA, the CDR3 is TGTGCCAGCAGCTTAGGTCGCTGGGAGCGAGGGACTGAAGCTTTCTTT. V gene TRBV7-9 combines with J gene TRBJ1-1; D unclear. This CDR3 is 16 amino acids long. The germline V gene has CDR1 SEHNR and CDR2 FQNEAQ (reference sequence). V lost 1 base to trimming and J lost 5 bases, with 17 bases between them.

The chain links TRBV2 to TRBJ2-7, with 7 bases matching TRBD2. V was pared by 7 bases and J by 4 bases, with 10 bases of the junction left unmatched. Germline V gene lookup returns CDR1 SNHLY and CDR2 FYNNEI. There are 14 residues in the CDR3. Here the CDR3 DNA reads TGTGCCAGCAAGTGGCGGGAGTCCCATTACGAGCAGTACTTC. It specifies CASKWRESHYEQYF. Complete variable domain (other parts from reference TRBV2 and TRBJ2-7): EPEVTQTPSHQVTQMGQEVILRCVPISNHLYFYWYRQILGQKVEFLVSFYNNEISEKSEIFDDQFSVERPDGSNFTLKIRSTKLEDSAMYFCASKWRESHYEQYFGPGTRLTVT.

V and J are TRBV10-3 and TRBJ2-1, with TRBD2 matching 11 bases. The CDR3 extends over 15 amino acids. Unmatched junction bases numbered 4, after V lost 3 bases and J lost 6 bases. The V gene's germline CDR1 is ENHRY and CDR2 SYGVKD. This CDR3 reads CAISDSGTSGNEQFF. The CDR3 DNA reads as TGTGCCATCAGTGATAGTGGGACTAGCGGCAATGAGCAGTTCTTC.

The V and J genes are TRBV11-2 and TRBJ2-1; D is unresolved. Trimming pared 1 base from V and 2 bases from J, leaving 12 bases between. CDR1 is SGHAT and CDR2 is FQNNGV in the germline V gene. The CDR3 runs to 16 residues. The CDR3 DNA follows: TGTGCCAGCAGCTTAGTATCACCCTACGCCTACAATGAGCAGTTCTTC. It translates to CASSLVSPYAYNEQFF.

The chain employs TRBV2 and TRBJ1-3; D uncertain. Deletions cut 3 bases from V and 2 bases from J, with 11 bases between. Germline CDR1 reads SNHLY; CDR2 reads FYNNEI. The CDR3 runs 15 residues. The CDR3 region is CASSDNIGAGNTIYF. In nucleotides, the CDR3 is TGTGCCAGCAGTGATAATATCGGGGCTGGAAACACCATATATTTT.

V usage is TRBV2 and J usage is TRBJ2-2; D ambiguous. The CDR3 consists of 14 residues. Germline loops: CDR1 SNHLY, CDR2 FYNNEI. The ends were cut back, 2 bases at V and 2 bases at J, with 6 bases in the middle. In nucleotides, the CDR3 is TGTGCCAGCAGTGAAACTCCTAACACCGGGGAGCTGTTTTTT. It is translated as CASSETPNTGELFF. Drawing the rest from reference TRBV2 and TRBJ2-2, the complete variable domain is EPEVTQTPSHQVTQMGQEVILRCVPISNHLYFYWYRQILGQKVEFLVSFYNNEISEKSEIFDDQFSVERPDGSNFTLKIRSTKLEDSAMYFCASSETPNTGELFFGEGSRLTVL.

CDR3 sequence (DNA): TGTGCCAGCACCCGGTGGGGGACTAGCAACGAGCAGTACTTC. This encodes CASTRWGTSNEQYF. The V call is TRBV2, the J call TRBJ2-7; 9 bases are a match to TRBD2. The length of the CDR3 is 14 residues. J lost 5 bases, V lost 7 bases, and 9 bases had no gene match. Looked up from germline, CDR1 is SNHLY and CDR2 is FYNNEI. The variable domain in full, with the rest retrieved from reference TRBV2 and TRBJ2-7, is EPEVTQTPSHQVTQMGQEVILRCVPISNHLYFYWYRQILGQKVEFLVSFYNNEISEKSEIFDDQFSVERPDGSNFTLKIRSTKLEDSAMYFCASTRWGTSNEQYFGPGTRLTVT.

This sequence joins TRBV5-4 and TRBJ1-2; D is unclear. The V end lost 5 bases, the J end lost 1 base, and 6 bases lay between the germline ends. The CDR3 sequence is 12 residues long. The germline gives CDR1 SGHNT, CDR2 YYREEE (reference sequence). The CDR3 reads CASSLDNYGYTF. Written as DNA, the CDR3 is TGTGCCAGCAGTCTAGATAACTATGGCTACACCTTC.

The chain links TRBV4-1 to TRBJ2-1, with 11 bases aligning to TRBD2. This CDR3 has 16 amino acids. Germline V gives CDR1 MGHRA, CDR2 YSYEKL. With 4 bases clipped from V and 9 bases from J, the junction kept 11 bases outside the gene matches. The chain's CDR3 is CASSRTVAGGQGEQFF. The CDR3 nucleotides are TGCGCCAGCAGCCGGACTGTAGCGGGAGGGCAGGGTGAGCAGTTCTTC.

The chain employs TRBV18 and TRBJ2-1; 9 bases are shared with TRBD2. Germline CDR1 reads KGHSH; CDR2 reads LQKENI. The CDR3 runs to 17 residues. V shed 3 bases, J shed 6 bases, and the junction held 12 bases outside the gene matches. The CDR3 region has the DNA TGTGCCAGCTCACCTATCAGACTAGCGGTCCGCGTCAATGAGCAGTTCTTC. It yields the protein CASSPIRLAVRVNEQFF.

V usage is TRBV29-1 and J usage is TRBJ2-5, with 14 bases matching TRBD2. The J segment lost 5 bases and the V segment lost 7 bases, leaving 6 bases of the junction unmatched. In germline, CDR1 is SQVTM, CDR2 ANQGSEA. CDR3 size: 14 residues. CDR3 protein: CSAGLAGVVETQYF. In nucleotides, the CDR3 is TGCAGCGCGGGACTAGCGGGAGTAGTTGAGACCCAGTACTTC.

V and J are TRBV24-1 and TRBJ2-1; weak D call: TRBD2 (5 bases). V shed 9 bases and J shed 0 bases, with 11 bases lying between them. The germline V gene encodes CDR1 KGHDR and CDR2 SFDVKD. CDR3 length equals 14 residues. The CDR3 DNA is TGTGCCACCGGGAGCCCTAGCTCCTACAATGAGCAGTTCTTC. It translates to CATGSPSSYNEQFF.

The J gene is TRBJ2-7, the V gene TRBV27; possible D gene TRBD1, 6 bases. The V end lost 7 bases, the J end lost 3 bases, and 19 bases lay between the germline ends. The CDR3 contains 15 residues. Germline-derived CDR1 and CDR2 are MNHEY and SMNVEV (reference sequence). CDR3 region: CASNRGRGLSYEQYF. CDR3 in DNA: TGTGCCAGCAACAGAGGCAGGGGCCTTAGCTACGAGCAGTACTTC.

This CDR3 reads CASSQGQPYSNQPQHF. CDR3 in DNA: TGCGCCAGCAGCCAAGGACAGCCTTATAGCAATCAGCCCCAGCATTTT. The rearrangement links TRBV4-1 to TRBJ1-5; D might be TRBD1 (5 bases). Trimming took off 1 base at V and 0 bases at J, with 10 bases between the two ends. This CDR3 has 16 residues. CDR1 and CDR2 from the germline V gene are MGHRA and YSYEKL.

This clone was seen a single time. The chain carries TRBV7-9 and TRBJ2-5, with a tentative D call TRBD2 (6 bases). The CDR3 has 15 amino acids. V was cut by 5 bases and J by 4 bases, with 17 bases left in between. CDR1 is SEHNR, CDR2 FQNEAQ, per germline (reference sequence). In DNA, the CDR3 is TGTGCCAGCAGCCAAGTAACGTACGGGGGAGAGACCCAGTACTTC. Amino acid sequence: CASSQVTYGGETQYF.

The rearrangement links TRBV6-5 to TRBJ2-3; 7 bases match TRBD2. Germline CDR1 is MNHEY and CDR2 is SVGAGI. Trimming took 6 bases from V and 2 from J; bases not matched to a gene: 8. The CDR3 length is 15 residues. CDR3 sequence reads: CASSRRGDDTDTQYF. CDR3 DNA sequence: TGTGCCAGCAGCCGACGGGGGGACGACACAGATACGCAGTATTTT.